This T cell receptor beta chain was profiled in a study of radiation and T cells in renal cell carcinoma. Germline values: CDR1 MNHEY, CDR2 SMNVEV (reference sequence). The CDR3 loop spans 13 amino acids. Trimming stripped 5 bases from V and 6 bases from J, with 11 bases between. The repertoire was sequenced with immunoSEQ multiplex PCR; TCRdb's copy has only in-frame clones and lacks some. Here the sample spans approximately 10,000 clones, about 59% being singletons. Treatment described: 15 Gy SBRT to primary tumor, nephrectomy 4 weeks later. This chain joins TRBV27 and TRBJ1-5, with D tentatively TRBD1 (5 bases). The receptor comes from a man aged 60-69 years with renal cell carcinoma. This material consisted of tumor tissue, taken from a patient whose treatment included radiotherapy and nephrectomy. The CDR3 loop is CASSETTGQPQHF. The CDR3, as DNA: TGTGCCAGCAGTGAAACCACAGGTCAGCCCCAGCATTTT.